Presented here are 2 T cell receptor beta chains from one specimen sequenced in a study of blood T cells in healthy people across ages. Then a second PCR, running about 7 to 11 cycles, was carried out with a sample-barcoded 5' primer and a J-beta primer mix. One entry per CDR3 protein, called by TCRdb with MiXCR from the 5' RACE reads. Of fewer than 800,000 distinct CDR3 sequences listed, about 30% are singletons. Material: blood. These receptors all come from a woman aged 80 or older in good health.

Ten or more counts support this clonotype. The rearrangement joins TRBV28 to TRBJ2-7; D may be TRBD1 (6 bases). The germline gives CDR1 MDHEN, CDR2 SYDVKM. The CDR3 sequence is 13 residues long. Trimming removed 8 bases at V and 1 base at J, with 12 bases between. CDR3 nucleotide sequence: TGTGCCAGCGGGGGAGACAGGTCCTACGAGCAGTACTTC. Its protein is CASGGDRSYEQYF. Looking up the rest from reference TRBV28 and TRBJ2-7 gives the full variable domain: DVKVTQSSRYLVKRTGEKVFLECVQDMDHENMFWYRQDPGLGLRLIYFSYDVKMKEKGDIPEGYSVSREKKERFSLILESASTNQTSMYLCASGGDRSYEQYFGPGTRLTVT.

The chain's CDR3 is CSVAGLDGYTF. The CDR3 nucleotides are TGCAGCGTTGCCGGGTTAGATGGCTACACCTTC. This sequence joins TRBV29-1 and TRBJ1-2, with D uncertain. V was pared by 4 bases and J by 6 bases, with 9 bases between. The germline CDR1 and CDR2 sequences are SQVTM and ANQGSEA. The CDR3 covers 11 residues.